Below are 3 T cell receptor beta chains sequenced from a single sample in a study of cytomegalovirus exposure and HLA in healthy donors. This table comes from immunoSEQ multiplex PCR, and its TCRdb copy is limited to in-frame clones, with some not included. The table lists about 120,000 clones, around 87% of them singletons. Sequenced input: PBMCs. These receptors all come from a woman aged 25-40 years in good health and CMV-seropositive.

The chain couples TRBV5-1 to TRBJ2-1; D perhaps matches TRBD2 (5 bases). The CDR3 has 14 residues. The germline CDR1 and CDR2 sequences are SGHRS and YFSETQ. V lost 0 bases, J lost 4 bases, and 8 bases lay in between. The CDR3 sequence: CASSLGGAYNEQFF. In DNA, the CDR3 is TGCGCCAGCAGCTTGGGGGGAGCATACAATGAGCAGTTCTTC.

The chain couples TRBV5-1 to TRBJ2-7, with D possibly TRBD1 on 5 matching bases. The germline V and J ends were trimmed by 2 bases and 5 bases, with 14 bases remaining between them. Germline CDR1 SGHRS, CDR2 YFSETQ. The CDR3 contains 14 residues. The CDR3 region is CASSLAGRGDEQYF. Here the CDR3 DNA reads TGCGCCAGCAGCTTAGCTGGAAGGGGCGACGAGCAGTACTTC. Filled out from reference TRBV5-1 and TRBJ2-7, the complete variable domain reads KAGVTQTPRYLIKTRGQQVTLSCSPISGHRSVSWYQQTPGQGLQFLFEYFSETQRNKGNFPGRFSGRQFSNSRSEMNVSTLELGDSALYLCASSLAGRGDEQYFGPGTRLTVT.

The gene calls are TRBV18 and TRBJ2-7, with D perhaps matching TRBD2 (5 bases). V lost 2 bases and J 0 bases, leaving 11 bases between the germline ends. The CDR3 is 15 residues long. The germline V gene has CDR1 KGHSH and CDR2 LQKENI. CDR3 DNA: TGTGCCAGCTCACCAGGATCAGGAGGCTCCTACGAGCAGTACTTC. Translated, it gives CASSPGSGGSYEQYF.